This TCR beta chain was profiled in a study of blood T cell repertoires in COVID-19. This CDR3 has 16 residues. Germline CDR1 and CDR2: MNHGY and SVAAGI. The junction had 16 bases not matched to a gene; V was cut back by 4 bases and J by 7 bases. Measured with immunoSEQ multiplex PCR; TCRdb has only the in-frame clones, and not every one. The sample has some 320,000 clones, around 86% seen once. This TCR came from a man in his 60s who had recovered from COVID-19. The sequencing sample was made of PBMCs or T cells enriched from blood (not recorded which). The chain combines TRBV6-9 with TRBJ2-7; 7 bases match TRBD1. This CDR3 reads CASSCYLATGPLEQYF. For the CDR3, the DNA is TGTGCCAGCAGTTGTTACCTCGCGACAGGGCCCTTGGAGCAGTACTTC.